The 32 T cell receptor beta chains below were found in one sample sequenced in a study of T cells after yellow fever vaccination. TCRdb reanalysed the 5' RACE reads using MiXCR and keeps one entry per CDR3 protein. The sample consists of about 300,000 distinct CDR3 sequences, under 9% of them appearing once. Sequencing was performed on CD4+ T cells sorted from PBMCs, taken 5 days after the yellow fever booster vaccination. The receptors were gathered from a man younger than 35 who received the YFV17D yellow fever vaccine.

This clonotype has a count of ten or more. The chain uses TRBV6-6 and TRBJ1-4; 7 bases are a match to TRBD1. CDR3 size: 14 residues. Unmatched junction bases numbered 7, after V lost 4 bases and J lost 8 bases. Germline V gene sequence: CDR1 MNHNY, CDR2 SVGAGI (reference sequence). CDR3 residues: CASSSDRVGEKLFF. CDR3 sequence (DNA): TGTGCCAGCAGTTCTGACAGGGTGGGGGAAAAACTGTTTTTT.

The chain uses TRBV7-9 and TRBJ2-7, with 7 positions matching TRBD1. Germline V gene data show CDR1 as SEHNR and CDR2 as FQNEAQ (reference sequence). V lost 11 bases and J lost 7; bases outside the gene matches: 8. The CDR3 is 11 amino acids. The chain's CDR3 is CAEGAGGEQYF. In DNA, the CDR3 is TGTGCCGAGGGGGCAGGGGGTGAGCAGTACTTC.

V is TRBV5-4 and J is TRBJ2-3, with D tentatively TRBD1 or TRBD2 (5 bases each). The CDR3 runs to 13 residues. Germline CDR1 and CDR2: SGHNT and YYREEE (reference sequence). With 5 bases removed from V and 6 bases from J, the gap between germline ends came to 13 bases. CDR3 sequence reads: CASSSDWGDTQYF. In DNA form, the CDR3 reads TGTGCCAGCAGTTCGGACTGGGGGGATACGCAGTATTTT.

The CDR3 region is CATRTGNGANVLTF. CDR3 nucleotide sequence: TGTGCCACCAGGACAGGGAATGGGGCCAACGTCCTGACTTTC. J is TRBJ2-6 and V is TRBV24-1; the match to TRBD1 covers 7 bases. V lost 7 bases to trimming and J lost 3 bases; unmatched junction nucleotides: 2. Germline V gives CDR1 KGHDR, CDR2 SFDVKD. The CDR3 length is 14 residues.

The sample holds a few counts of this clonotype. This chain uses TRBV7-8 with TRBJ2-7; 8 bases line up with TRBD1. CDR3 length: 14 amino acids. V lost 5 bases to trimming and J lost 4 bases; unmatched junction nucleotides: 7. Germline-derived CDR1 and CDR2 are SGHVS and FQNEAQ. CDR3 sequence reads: CASSPGQGRYEQYV. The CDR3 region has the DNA TGTGCCAGCAGCCCCGGACAGGGAAGGTACGAGCAGTACGTC.

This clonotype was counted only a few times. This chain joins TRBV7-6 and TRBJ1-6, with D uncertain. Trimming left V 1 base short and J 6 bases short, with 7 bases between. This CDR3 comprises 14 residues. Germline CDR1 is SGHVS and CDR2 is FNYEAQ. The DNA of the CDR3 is TGTGCCAGCAGCTTAGGAGGGCGTAATTCACCCCTCCACTTT. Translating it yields CASSLGGRNSPLHF.

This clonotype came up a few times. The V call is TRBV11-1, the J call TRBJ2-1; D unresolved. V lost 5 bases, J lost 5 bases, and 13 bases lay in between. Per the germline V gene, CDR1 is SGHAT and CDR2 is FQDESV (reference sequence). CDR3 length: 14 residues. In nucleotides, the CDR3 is TGTGCCAGCAGCCCCCCAGAGCAGAACAATGAGCAGTTCTTC. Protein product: CASSPPEQNNEQFF.

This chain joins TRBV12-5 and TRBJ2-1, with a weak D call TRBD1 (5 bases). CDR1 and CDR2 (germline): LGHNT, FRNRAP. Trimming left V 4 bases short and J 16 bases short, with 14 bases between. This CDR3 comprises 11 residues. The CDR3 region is CASGYQGFLFF. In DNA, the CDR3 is TGTGCTAGTGGTTATCAGGGTTTCTTATTCTTC.

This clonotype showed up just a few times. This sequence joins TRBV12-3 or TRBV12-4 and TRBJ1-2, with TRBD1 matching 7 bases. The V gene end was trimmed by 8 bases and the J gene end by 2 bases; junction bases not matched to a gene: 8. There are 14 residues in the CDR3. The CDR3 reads CASGTPGQNYGYTF. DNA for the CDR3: TGTGCCAGCGGTACTCCGGGACAGAACTATGGCTACACCTTC.

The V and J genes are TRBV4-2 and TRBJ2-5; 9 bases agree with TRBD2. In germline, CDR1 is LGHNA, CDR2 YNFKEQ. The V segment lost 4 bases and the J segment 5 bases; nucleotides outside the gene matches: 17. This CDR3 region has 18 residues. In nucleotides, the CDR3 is TGTGCCAGCAGCCCCCGGGCTAGCGGGGATCCCGACGGGGAGACCCAGTACTTC. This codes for CASSPRASGDPDGETQYF.

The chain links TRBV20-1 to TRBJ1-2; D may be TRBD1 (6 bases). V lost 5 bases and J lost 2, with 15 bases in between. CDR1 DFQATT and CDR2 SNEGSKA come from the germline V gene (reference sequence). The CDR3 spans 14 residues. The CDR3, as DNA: TGCAGTGCTGAAAAACAGACAGGAAACTATGGCTACACCTTC. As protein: CSAEKQTGNYGYTF.

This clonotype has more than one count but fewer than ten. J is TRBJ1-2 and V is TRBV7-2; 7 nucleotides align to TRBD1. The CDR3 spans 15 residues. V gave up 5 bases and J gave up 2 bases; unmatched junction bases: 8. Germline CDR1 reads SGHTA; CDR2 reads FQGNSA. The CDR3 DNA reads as TGTGCCAGCAGCCTTACCGGGACAGTGAACTATGGCTACACCTTC. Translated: CASSLTGTVNYGYTF.

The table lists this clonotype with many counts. CDR3: CASSPTGTSKNEQFF. The DNA of the CDR3 is TGTGCCAGCTCACCAACCGGGACTTCTAAGAATGAGCAGTTCTTC. The V call is TRBV18, the J call TRBJ2-1; weak D call: TRBD2 (6 bases). This CDR3 region has 15 residues. The ends were cut back, 2 bases at V and 7 bases at J, with 15 bases in the middle. Germline CDR1 and CDR2: KGHSH and LQKENI.

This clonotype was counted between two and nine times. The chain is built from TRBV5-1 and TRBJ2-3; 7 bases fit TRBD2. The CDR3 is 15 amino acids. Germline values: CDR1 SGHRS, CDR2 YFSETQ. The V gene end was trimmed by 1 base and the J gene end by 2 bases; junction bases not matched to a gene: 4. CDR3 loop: CASSLYGTITDTQYF. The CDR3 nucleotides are TGCGCCAGCAGCTTGTATGGGACTATCACAGATACGCAGTATTTT.

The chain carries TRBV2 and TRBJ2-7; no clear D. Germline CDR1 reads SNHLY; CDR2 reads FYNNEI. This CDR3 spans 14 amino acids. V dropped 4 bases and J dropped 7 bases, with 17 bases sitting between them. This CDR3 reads CASSVGRPGMEQYV. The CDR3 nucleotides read TGTGCCAGCAGTGTTGGGCGGCCCGGTATGGAGCAGTACGTC.

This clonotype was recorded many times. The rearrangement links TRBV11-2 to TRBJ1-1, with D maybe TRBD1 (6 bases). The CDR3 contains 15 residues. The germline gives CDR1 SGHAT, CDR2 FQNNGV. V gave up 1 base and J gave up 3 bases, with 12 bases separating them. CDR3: CASSLVARGDTEAFF. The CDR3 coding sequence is TGTGCCAGCAGCTTAGTAGCCAGGGGCGACACTGAAGCTTTCTTT. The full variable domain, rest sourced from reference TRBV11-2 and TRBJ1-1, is EAGVAQSPRYKIIEKRQSVAFWCNPISGHATLYWYQQILGQGPKLLIQFQNNGVVDDSQLPKDRFSAERLKGVDSTLKIQPAKLEDSAVYLCASSLVARGDTEAFFGQGTRLTVV.

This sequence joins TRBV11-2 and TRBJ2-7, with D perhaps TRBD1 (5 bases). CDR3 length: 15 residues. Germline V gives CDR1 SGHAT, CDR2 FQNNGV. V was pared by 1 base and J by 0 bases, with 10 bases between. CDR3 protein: CASSLASDTSYEQYF. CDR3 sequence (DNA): TGTGCCAGCAGCTTAGCCTCGGACACCTCCTACGAGCAGTACTTC.

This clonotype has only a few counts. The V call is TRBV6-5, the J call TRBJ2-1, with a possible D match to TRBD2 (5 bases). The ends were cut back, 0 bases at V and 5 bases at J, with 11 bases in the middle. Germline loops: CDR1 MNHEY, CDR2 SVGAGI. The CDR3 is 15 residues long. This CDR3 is CASSYSTGNNNEQFF. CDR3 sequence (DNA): TGTGCCAGCAGTTACTCGACCGGGAATAACAATGAGCAGTTCTTC.

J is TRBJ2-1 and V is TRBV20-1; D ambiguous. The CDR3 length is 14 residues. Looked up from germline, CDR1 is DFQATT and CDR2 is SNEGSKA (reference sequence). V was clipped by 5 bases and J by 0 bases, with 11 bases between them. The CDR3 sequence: CSAGCISSYNEQFF. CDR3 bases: TGCAGTGCTGGGTGCATCAGCTCCTACAATGAGCAGTTCTTC.

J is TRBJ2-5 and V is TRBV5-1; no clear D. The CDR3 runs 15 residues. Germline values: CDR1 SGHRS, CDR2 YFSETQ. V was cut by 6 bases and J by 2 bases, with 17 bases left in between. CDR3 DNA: TGCGCCAGCACAATCGGTGAGGCAAAACAAGAGACCCAGTACTTC. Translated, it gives CASTIGEAKQETQYF. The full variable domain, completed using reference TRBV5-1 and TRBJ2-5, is KAGVTQTPRYLIKTRGQQVTLSCSPISGHRSVSWYQQTPGQGLQFLFEYFSETQRNKGNFPGRFSGRQFSNSRSEMNVSTLELGDSALYLCASTIGEAKQETQYFGPGTRLLVL.

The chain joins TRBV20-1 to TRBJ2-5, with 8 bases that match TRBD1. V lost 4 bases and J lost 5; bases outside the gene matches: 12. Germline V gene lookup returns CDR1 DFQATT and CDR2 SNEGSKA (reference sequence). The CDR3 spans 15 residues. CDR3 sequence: CSATTLQGVRETQYF. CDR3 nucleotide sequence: TGCAGTGCTACTACTCTACAGGGGGTACGCGAGACCCAGTACTTC.

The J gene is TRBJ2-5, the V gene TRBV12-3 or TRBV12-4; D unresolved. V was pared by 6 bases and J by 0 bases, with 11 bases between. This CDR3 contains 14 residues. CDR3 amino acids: CASRKWAYQETQYF. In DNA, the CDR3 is TGTGCCAGCAGAAAATGGGCCTACCAAGAGACCCAGTACTTC.

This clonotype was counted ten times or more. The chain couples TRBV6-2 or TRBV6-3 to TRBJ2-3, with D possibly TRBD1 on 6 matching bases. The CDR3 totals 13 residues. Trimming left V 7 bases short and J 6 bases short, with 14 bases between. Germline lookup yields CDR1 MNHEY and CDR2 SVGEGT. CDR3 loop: CASTTLGADTQYF. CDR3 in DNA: TGTGCCAGCACCACCCTGGGGGCGGATACGCAGTATTTT.

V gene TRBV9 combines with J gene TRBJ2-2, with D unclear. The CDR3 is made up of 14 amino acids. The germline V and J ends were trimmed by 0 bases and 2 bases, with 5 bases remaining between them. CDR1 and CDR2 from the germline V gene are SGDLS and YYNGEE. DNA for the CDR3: TGTGCCAGCAGCGTAGTGTTTAACACCGGGGAGCTGTTTTTT. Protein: CASSVVFNTGELFF. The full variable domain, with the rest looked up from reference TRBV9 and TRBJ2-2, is DSGVTQTPKHLITATGQRVTLRCSPRSGDLSVYWYQQSLDQGLQFLIQYYNGEERAKGNILERFSAQQFPDLHSELNLSSLELGDSALYFCASSVVFNTGELFFGEGSRLTVL.

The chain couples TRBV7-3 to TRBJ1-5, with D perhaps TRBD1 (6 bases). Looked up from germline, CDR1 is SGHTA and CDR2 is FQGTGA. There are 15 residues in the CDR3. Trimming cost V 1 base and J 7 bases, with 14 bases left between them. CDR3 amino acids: CASSLIGGGGQPQHF. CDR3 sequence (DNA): TGTGCCAGCAGCTTAATTGGAGGGGGTGGGCAGCCCCAGCATTTT.

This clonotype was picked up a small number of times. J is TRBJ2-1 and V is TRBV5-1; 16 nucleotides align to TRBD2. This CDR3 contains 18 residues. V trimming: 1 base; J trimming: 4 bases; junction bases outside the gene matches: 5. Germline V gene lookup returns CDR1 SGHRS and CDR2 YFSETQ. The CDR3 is CASSLSGTSGGEYNEQFF. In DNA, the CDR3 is TGCGCCAGCAGCTTGTCCGGGACTAGCGGGGGGGAATACAATGAGCAGTTCTTC.

The CDR3 DNA is TGTGCCAGCAGCCCGCGGGCGGCGGGGGTGGAGACCCAGTACTTC. Its protein is CASSPRAAGVETQYF. The chain combines TRBV7-3 with TRBJ2-5, with 7 bases that match TRBD2. The V and J ends lost 5 bases and 5 bases, in that order; junction bases with no gene match: 11. CDR1 SGHTA and CDR2 FQGTGA come from the germline V gene. The CDR3 is made up of 15 amino acids. Using reference TRBV7-3 and TRBJ2-5 for the parts outside the CDR3, the full variable domain is GAGVSQTPSNKVTEKGKYVELRCDPISGHTALYWYRQSLGQGPEFLIYFQGTGAADDSGLPNDRFFAVRPEGSVSTLKIQRTERGDSAVYLCASSPRAAGVETQYFGPGTRLLVL.

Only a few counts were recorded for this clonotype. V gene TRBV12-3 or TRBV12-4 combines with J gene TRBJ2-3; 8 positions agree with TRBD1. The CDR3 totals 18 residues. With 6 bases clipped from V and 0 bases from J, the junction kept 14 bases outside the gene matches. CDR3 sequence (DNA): TGTGCCAGCAGCCCAAGGACAGGGTCCCCGTTTAGCACAGATACGCAGTATTTT. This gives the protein CASSPRTGSPFSTDTQYF.

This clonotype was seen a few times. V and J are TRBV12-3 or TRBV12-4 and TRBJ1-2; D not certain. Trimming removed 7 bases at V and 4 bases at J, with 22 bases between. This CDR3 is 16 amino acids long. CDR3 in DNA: TGTGCCAGCACACGCGCTCAGGTCCGAACCTCCTATGGCTACACCTTC. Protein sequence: CASTRAQVRTSYGYTF.

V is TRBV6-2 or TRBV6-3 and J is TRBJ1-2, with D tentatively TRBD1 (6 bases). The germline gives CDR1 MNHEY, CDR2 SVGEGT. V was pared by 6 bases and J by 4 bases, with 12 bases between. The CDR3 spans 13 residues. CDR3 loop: CASSTTGPYGYTF. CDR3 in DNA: TGTGCCAGCAGCACTACAGGGCCCTATGGCTACACCTTC.

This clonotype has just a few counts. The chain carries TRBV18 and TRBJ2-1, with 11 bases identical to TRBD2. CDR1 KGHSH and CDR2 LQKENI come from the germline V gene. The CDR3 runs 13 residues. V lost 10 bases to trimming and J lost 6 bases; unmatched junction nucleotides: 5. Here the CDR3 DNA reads TGTGCCAACCGACTAGCGGGGACCAATGAGCAGTTCTTC. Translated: CANRLAGTNEQFF. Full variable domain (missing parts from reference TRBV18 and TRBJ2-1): NAGVMQNPRHLVRRRGQEARLRCSPMKGHSHVYWYRQLPEEGLKFMVYLQKENIIDESGMPKERFSAEFPKEGPSILRIQQVVRGDSAAYFCANRLAGTNEQFFGPGTRLTVL.

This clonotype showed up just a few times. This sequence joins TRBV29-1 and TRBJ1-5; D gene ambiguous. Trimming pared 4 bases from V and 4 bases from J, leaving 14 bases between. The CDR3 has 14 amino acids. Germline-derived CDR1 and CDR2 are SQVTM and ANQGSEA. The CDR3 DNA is TGCAGCGTTGTTTCGGGGAGTGATAATCAGCCCCAGCATTTT. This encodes CSVVSGSDNQPQHF.